These 20 T cell receptor beta chains share one sample of origin, sequenced in a study of CXCR3-negative and CXCR3-positive naive CD8 T cells. Whole-study results and caveats: TRB CDR3s were more hydrophobic in CXCR3-positive than in CXCR3-negative naive cells.

Their target antigens are unknown. UMI labels and 5' RACE were used to prepare the TRB cDNA libraries. TCRdb re-called the 5' RACE reads, yielding one record per CDR3 amino acid sequence without DNA. This repertoire includes under 110,000 distinct CDR3 sequences. Sequenced sample: naive CXCR3+ CD8+ T cells from blood. The subset denotes: CD45RO-CCR7+CD27+CD95- naive CD8+ T cells expressing CXCR3 (TNR3+). These receptors came from a human donor in good health. Some clones in this sample may be carry-over from other donors' samples.

The rearrangement joins TRBV7-6 to TRBJ2-7; the D gene TCRdb calls, TRBD1, cannot be checked with no DNA. This CDR3 is 13 amino acids long. Germline lookup yields CDR1 SGHVS and CDR2 FNYEAQ. The CDR3: CASSTLQGTEQYF.

V and J are TRBV12-3 or TRBV12-4 and TRBJ2-1; TCRdb lists TRBD2, though no DNA is available to test this call. This CDR3 has 16 residues. The CDR3 spells CASSTTSGGSYNEQFF.

The rearrangement uses TRBV20-1 and TRBJ2-2; TCRdb returns TRBD2, unconfirmable since there is no DNA. The CDR3 spans 17 residues. Germline V gene data show CDR1 as DFQATT and CDR2 as SNEGSKA (reference sequence). The CDR3 loop is CSARPYGLAGDNGELFF.

The chain is built from TRBV27 and TRBJ2-7; with no DNA, the TCRdb D assignment of TRBD1 cannot be verified. CDR1 is MNHEY, CDR2 SMNVEV, per germline (reference sequence). The CDR3 spans 13 residues. The CDR3 region is CASRHRGRYEQYF.

The V and J genes are TRBV20-1 and TRBJ2-3; with no DNA, the TCRdb D assignment of TRBD2 cannot be verified. The CDR3 runs to 16 residues. Germline values: CDR1 DFQATT, CDR2 SNEGSKA (reference sequence). CDR3 loop: CSARSYGRAETDTQYF.

The chain uses TRBV3-1 and TRBJ2-7. CDR3 size: 13 residues. CDR1 and CDR2 (germline): LGHDT, YNNKEL (reference sequence). The CDR3 protein is CASSQGSTYEQYF.

The chain uses TRBV29-1 and TRBJ2-1; the TCRdb call, TRBD2, lacks DNA for checking. The germline V gene encodes CDR1 SQVTM and CDR2 ANQGSEA. The CDR3 is 12 residues long. This CDR3 reads CSVDPKGSVRFF.

The chain combines TRBV29-1 with TRBJ1-4; as DNA is missing, the TRBD1 call by TCRdb cannot be tested. CDR3 length equals 13 residues. Germline values: CDR1 SQVTM, CDR2 ANQGSEA. The CDR3 spells CSVWTGENEKLFF.

This chain connects TRBV9 to TRBJ2-1; TCRdb picks TRBD2, but there is no DNA to check that call. The CDR3 is 15 amino acids. The V gene's germline CDR1 is SGDLS and CDR2 YYNGEE. CDR3 region: CASSVAGTSGNEQFF.

The chain combines TRBV13 with TRBJ1-1; there is no DNA to check the TCRdb D call of TRBD1. Germline CDR1 and CDR2: PRHDT and FYEKMQ (reference sequence). The length of the CDR3 is 14 residues. The CDR3 spells CASSLRGDDTEAFF.

The chain couples TRBV29-1 to TRBJ2-5; TCRdb's assignment of TRBD1 cannot be checked, as there is no DNA. In germline, CDR1 is SQVTM, CDR2 ANQGSEA. The CDR3 loop spans 13 amino acids. This chain's CDR3 is CSVEERGEETQYF.

The rearrangement joins TRBV7-9 to TRBJ1-2. CDR1 is SEHNR, CDR2 FQNEAQ, per germline (reference sequence). This CDR3 is 12 amino acids long. CDR3 sequence: CASTTGGHGYTF.

This chain links TRBV7-9 with TRBJ2-7; the D gene TCRdb calls, TRBD1, cannot be checked with no DNA. This CDR3 is 14 amino acids long. CDR1 and CDR2 (germline): SEHNR, FQNEAQ (reference sequence). This CDR3 is CASSSPKGSYEQYF.

This chain connects TRBV4-1 to TRBJ2-5. CDR1 is MGHRA and CDR2 is YSYEKL in the germline V gene. The CDR3 extends over 12 amino acids. This CDR3 reads CASSRDEETQYF.

The rearrangement uses TRBV12-3 or TRBV12-4 and TRBJ2-7; TCRdb's D gene call, TRBD1, goes unchecked for lack of DNA. This CDR3 has 15 amino acids. The CDR3 region is CASSFQGAYSYEQYF.

This chain joins TRBV6-6 and TRBJ1-5; TCRdb picks TRBD1, but there is no DNA to check that call. The CDR3 totals 16 residues. CDR1 is MNHNY, CDR2 SVGAGI, per germline (reference sequence). This chain's CDR3 is CASRIIFGQGDQPQHF.

This chain joins TRBV7-9 and TRBJ2-1; TCRdb indicates TRBD2, and absent DNA this call remains unverified. The CDR3 has 19 residues. CDR1 and CDR2 from the germline V gene are SEHNR and FQNEAQ (reference sequence). CDR3 loop: CASSSSTPPGRSSYNEQFF.

The genes are TRBV21-1 and TRBJ2-5; TCRdb names TRBD1, which stays unverified in the absence of DNA. TRBV21-1 is a pseudogene. The CDR3 consists of 16 residues. Here the CDR3 reads CASSKAGHTRGETQYF.

J is TRBJ2-3 and V is TRBV20-1; the D call of TRBD1 rests on TCRdb alone, since no DNA is present to check it. The CDR3 totals 14 residues. From germline, CDR1 is DFQATT and CDR2 SNEGSKA (reference sequence). CDR3 amino acids: CSARAVVVPDTQYF.

The chain couples TRBV12-3 or TRBV12-4 to TRBJ1-1; there is no DNA to check the TCRdb D call of TRBD1. CDR3 size: 16 residues. The CDR3 loop is CASSQRAGAENTEAFF.